Following are 17 T cell receptor beta chains from one sample sequenced in a study of T cell changes during pregnancy in multiple sclerosis (dated by TCRdb to between 2018 and 2021). Libraries came from the immunoSEQ multiplex PCR assay. As stored in TCRdb, this immuneACCESS dataset retains in-frame rearrangements with V and J assigned. A fraction of the clones does not appear; measured against another copy, unresolved V genes explain less than half of the discrepancy, and the remainder lacks a known reason. This sample is represented by roughly 89,000 clones; 90% to 95% of them were singletons. In total, the top ten clones hold around 4% of the sample. The source was peripheral blood, collected in the first trimester of pregnancy. The receptor set was obtained from a female donor with multiple sclerosis, enrolled in a pregnancy study.

This rearrangement joins TRBV5-8 to TRBJ2-2, with 8 positions matching TRBD1. J lost 5 bases, V lost 1 base, and 7 bases had no gene match. Germline V gene lookup returns CDR1 SGHTS and CDR2 YDEGEE. This CDR3 contains 16 residues. The chain's CDR3 is CASSLSGGAWTGELFF. The CDR3 DNA follows: TGTGCCAGCAGCTTGTCAGGGGGCGCTTGGACCGGGGAGCTGTTTTTT.

The gene calls are TRBV9 and TRBJ2-1; unclear D gene. Germline assignment: CDR1 SGDLS and CDR2 YYNGEE. This CDR3 has 13 residues. The germline V and J ends were trimmed by 1 base and 4 bases, with 6 bases remaining between them. CDR3 residues: CASSVYTYNEQFF. Written as DNA, the CDR3 is TGTGCCAGCAGCGTATATACTTACAATGAGCAGTTCTTC. The whole variable domain, filled in from reference TRBV9 and TRBJ2-1, reads DSGVTQTPKHLITATGQRVTLRCSPRSGDLSVYWYQQSLDQGLQFLIQYYNGEERAKGNILERFSAQQFPDLHSELNLSSLELGDSALYFCASSVYTYNEQFFGPGTRLTVL.

The chain carries TRBV4-2 and TRBJ2-2; 13 nucleotides match TRBD2. Germline V gene lookup returns CDR1 LGHNA and CDR2 YNFKEQ. This CDR3 has 16 residues. V lost 3 bases, J lost 6 bases, and 4 bases stayed unmatched. The CDR3 region is CASSHATSGGAGELFF. The CDR3 nucleotides read TGTGCCAGCAGCCACGCTACTAGCGGGGGGGCCGGGGAGCTGTTTTTT.

This chain connects TRBV19 to TRBJ2-7; a possible D gene is TRBD2 (7 bases). The V end was cut by 3 bases, the J end by 6 bases, with 15 bases between. The CDR3 has 14 amino acids. Germline values: CDR1 LNHDA, CDR2 SQIVND (reference sequence). The CDR3 here is CASSIRGRGGEQYF. The CDR3 coding sequence is TGTGCCAGTAGTATCCGGGGGCGCGGGGGCGAGCAGTACTTC.

V usage is TRBV7-6 and J usage is TRBJ1-2; 10 nucleotides line up with TRBD1. The CDR3 contains 14 residues. Unmatched junction bases numbered 7, after V lost 8 bases and J lost 4 bases. The V gene's germline CDR1 is SGHVS and CDR2 FNYEAQ. CDR3 in amino acids: CASGGQGYRYGYTF. The CDR3 DNA reads as TGTGCCAGCGGGGGACAGGGGTACCGCTATGGCTACACCTTC.

This clone was recorded only once. The CDR3 region is CASSVTKGAGANVLTF. The CDR3 nucleotides are TGTGCCAGTAGTGTCACAAAGGGGGCCGGGGCCAACGTCCTGACTTTC. The chain recombines TRBV19 with TRBJ2-6, with 7 nucleotides matching TRBD1. The CDR3 extends over 16 amino acids. The V and J ends lost 5 bases and 4 bases, in that order; junction bases with no gene match: 8. Looked up from germline, CDR1 is LNHDA and CDR2 is SQIVND (reference sequence).

This chain links TRBV2 with TRBJ2-5; perhaps TRBD2 as D (5 bases). Trimming removed 3 bases from V and 5 bases from J, with 10 bases in between. The CDR3 is made up of 13 amino acids. Germline loops: CDR1 SNHLY, CDR2 FYNNEI. DNA for the CDR3: TGTGCCAGCAGTGACGGGGTATTGGAGACCCAGTACTTC. It yields the protein CASSDGVLETQYF.

In this sample, this clone turned up once. J is TRBJ1-1 and V is TRBV30, with 7 bases lining up with TRBD1. V was pared by 8 bases and J by 5 bases, with 11 bases of the junction left unmatched. The CDR3 length is 13 residues. Germline V CDR1 and CDR2: GTSNPN, SVGIG (reference sequence). The CDR3 sequence: CAGVQGLETEAFF. The CDR3 DNA follows: TGTGCCGGCGTACAGGGGCTGGAAACTGAAGCTTTCTTT.

The chain combines TRBV4-1 with TRBJ2-7; D is possibly TRBD2 (6 bases). CDR1 is MGHRA and CDR2 is YSYEKL in the germline V gene. V was trimmed by 1 base and J by 0 bases, leaving 7 bases between them. This CDR3 is 14 amino acids long. The CDR3 loop reads CASSQVADSYEQYF. The CDR3 DNA sequence: TGCGCCAGCAGCCAAGTAGCGGACTCCTACGAGCAGTACTTC.

This chain joins TRBV9 and TRBJ2-2; D is unclear. Germline V gene sequence: CDR1 SGDLS, CDR2 YYNGEE. Between the trimmed V and J ends, which lost 0 bases and 0 bases, there was a span of 3 bases. CDR3 length: 14 residues. CDR3 in DNA: TGTGCCAGCAGCGTAGGCGCGAACACCGGGGAGCTGTTTTTT. Protein product: CASSVGANTGELFF.

This rearrangement joins TRBV5-4 to TRBJ1-6; 7 bases are shared with TRBD1. The J segment lost 9 bases and the V segment lost 3 bases, leaving 15 bases of the junction unmatched. This CDR3 spans 17 amino acids. In germline, CDR1 is SGHNT, CDR2 YYREEE (reference sequence). The CDR3 sequence: CASSSNGRRQGGSPLHF. The CDR3 coding sequence is TGTGCCAGCAGCTCCAACGGCAGAAGACAGGGTGGTTCACCCCTCCACTTT.

The rearrangement links TRBV25-1 to TRBJ2-5; D gene uncertain. The assigned J gene may be wrong: the sequence end matches TRBJ2-7 better. The CDR3 contains 10 residues. CDR1 and CDR2 from the germline V gene are MGHDK and SYGVNS. The CDR3 here is CASSDHEQYF. In DNA, the CDR3 is TGTGCCAGCAGTGACCACGAGCAGTACTTC.

The genes are TRBV13 and TRBJ2-1; D is possibly TRBD2 (6 bases). The CDR3 has 17 residues. Trimming left V 0 bases short and J 2 bases short, with 14 bases between. Germline CDR1 and CDR2: PRHDT and FYEKMQ (reference sequence). The CDR3 here is CASSLGWGERPYNEQFF. DNA for the CDR3: TGTGCCAGCAGCTTAGGTTGGGGGGAGCGTCCCTACAATGAGCAGTTCTTC.

The rearrangement links TRBV29-1 to TRBJ2-7, with D perhaps TRBD2 (6 bases). CDR3 length equals 11 residues. The V and J ends lost 4 bases and 3 bases respectively, with 7 bases between them. The germline V gene has CDR1 SQVTM and CDR2 ANQGSEA. The CDR3 DNA is TGCAGCGTTGGGGGGGACTACGAGCAGTACTTC. This gives the protein CSVGGDYEQYF.

V is TRBV30 and J is TRBJ1-1; 7 nucleotides line up with TRBD1. The V and J ends lost 6 bases and 3 bases, in that order; junction bases with no gene match: 4. The CDR3 has 12 amino acids. Germline V lookup: CDR1 GTSNPN, CDR2 SVGIG (reference sequence). CDR3 in DNA: TGTGCCTGCGACAGGGAGGACACTGAAGCTTTCTTT. This gives the protein CACDREDTEAFF.

This chain uses TRBV6-1 with TRBJ1-3, with TRBD1 as a possible D gene (5 bases). Germline loops: CDR1 MNHNS, CDR2 SASEGT. The ends were cut back, 11 bases at V and 4 bases at J, with 12 bases in the middle. The CDR3 length is 12 residues. CDR3 amino acids: CAPGGFGNTIYF. The CDR3 bases are TGTGCCCCGGGGGGATTCGGAAACACCATATATTTT.

The chain combines TRBV15 with TRBJ2-3; maybe TRBD1 (5 bases). The V and J ends lost 5 bases and 1 base respectively, with 13 bases between them. Germline V gene data show CDR1 as LNHNV and CDR2 as YYDKDF (reference sequence). The CDR3 runs to 15 residues. The CDR3 nucleotides are TGTGCCACCAGCTCGATGGACACCCGCACAGATACGCAGTATTTT. It codes for CATSSMDTRTDTQYF.